The following is a T cell receptor beta chain sequence with its context. Its antigen is still unknown. V lost 3 bases and J lost 4, with 12 bases in between. This CDR3 is 14 amino acids long. The V gene's germline CDR1 is MDHEN and CDR2 SYDVKM. Using immunoSEQ multiplex PCR, the repertoire was profiled, and TCRdb retains in-frame clones only, with some absent. This table has 140,000 to 150,000 clones, around 90% appearing once. The data are from a study of T cell responses to AZD1222 COVID-19 vaccine. The study, taken as a whole, reports: Baseline serostatus was positive in only six AZD1222 recipients. Dominant at 160-218 and 743-854, vaccine-associated CD4 TCRs also spanned spike. Reports indicate that nearly half of spike-specific TCRs are directed at unmutated variant regions. White British donors predominated, females outnumbered males, and clonal diversity was possibly underestimated.

The TCR originated in an adult in good health. The V gene is TRBV28, the J gene TRBJ1-2; D remains unclear. The input for sequencing was peripheral blood, taken on day 0 of AZD1222 vaccination. CDR3 protein: CASSFHSQLYGYTF. The CDR3 coding sequence is TGTGCCAGCAGTTTTCACAGCCAACTCTATGGCTACACCTTC.